Shown below are 12 T cell receptor beta chains from a single sample sequenced in a study of T-cell memory formation after mild COVID-19. MiXCR, applied by TCRdb to the 5' RACE reads, yields one record per CDR3 protein. The sample shows approximately 570,000 distinct CDR3 sequences, roughly 18% of them seen only once. Sequenced input: PBMCs or a T cell subset sorted from them (not recorded which). These receptors originate from an adult woman who had mild COVID-19 (a few samples of this study predate the infection). Cell type and time point are not known.

This clonotype was observed a few times. The rearrangement uses TRBV27 and TRBJ2-7; 10 positions match TRBD2. This CDR3 is built from 16 residues. Germline CDR1 MNHEY, CDR2 SMNVEV (reference sequence). V trimming: 5 bases; J trimming: 0 bases; junction bases outside the gene matches: 7. This CDR3 reads CASSPGLARSSYEQYF. The DNA for the CDR3 is TGTGCCAGCAGTCCGGGACTAGCGAGAAGCTCCTACGAGCAGTACTTC.

This clonotype was detected once. The gene calls are TRBV7-2 and TRBJ2-7; D remains unclear. The CDR3 loop spans 14 amino acids. The germline V gene encodes CDR1 SGHTA and CDR2 FQGNSA. V was shortened by 4 bases and J by 4 bases, with 14 bases between the two germline ends. The CDR3 DNA reads TGTGCCAGCAGCTCCTCTCGGCACCTGTACGAGCAGTACTTC. Translated: CASSSSRHLYEQYF.

The chain links TRBV20-1 to TRBJ1-5; no reliable D call. Looked up from germline, CDR1 is DFQATT and CDR2 is SNEGSKA (reference sequence). The CDR3 extends over 12 amino acids. V lost 0 bases to trimming and J lost 3 bases, with 3 bases between them. CDR3 DNA sequence: TGCAGTGCTAGAGAAACCAATCAGCCCCAGCATTTT. Encoded protein: CSARETNQPQHF.

This clonotype has only a few counts. This chain connects TRBV25-1 to TRBJ2-7; 8 bases fit TRBD1. The germline gives CDR1 MGHDK, CDR2 SYGVNS. This CDR3 comprises 18 residues. The trim removed 4 bases at V and 4 bases at J, leaving 18 bases unmatched. DNA of the CDR3: TGTGCCAGCAGTGCTGACAGGGGCAGAGGGAGTGGAGGATACGAGCAGTACTTC. It encodes CASSADRGRGSGGYEQYF.

The chain has TRBV20-1 and TRBJ1-4; TRBD1 might be the D (5 bases). CDR3 length: 11 amino acids. In germline, CDR1 is DFQATT, CDR2 SNEGSKA (reference sequence). Trimming stripped 5 bases from V and 8 bases from J, with 9 bases between. For the CDR3, the DNA is TGCAGTGCTGCAGGGAGGGAAAAACTGTTTTTT. This encodes CSAAGREKLFF.

Only a few counts were recorded for this clonotype. CDR3 sequence reads: CATSDGDRDIDEQFF. The CDR3 nucleotides are TGTGCCACCAGTGATGGGGACAGGGATATAGATGAGCAGTTCTTC. V is TRBV24-1 and J is TRBJ2-1; 9 nucleotides align to TRBD1. The CDR3 runs to 15 residues. The J segment lost 8 bases and the V segment lost 3 bases, leaving 7 bases of the junction unmatched. Germline CDR1 and CDR2: KGHDR and SFDVKD.

In this sample, this clonotype turned up a few times. This sequence joins TRBV14 and TRBJ2-3, with D maybe TRBD1 (5 bases). Germline CDR1 is SGHDN and CDR2 is FVKESK. V was shortened by 4 bases and J by 5 bases, with 13 bases between the two germline ends. The CDR3 length is 14 residues. In DNA form, the CDR3 reads TGTGCCAGCAGCCGGGCAGGGCCCTTAGATACGCAGTATTTT. This sequence encodes CASSRAGPLDTQYF. Filled out from reference TRBV14 and TRBJ2-3, the complete variable domain reads EAGVTQFPSHSVIEKGQTVTLRCDPISGHDNLYWYRRVMGKEIKFLLHFVKESKQDESGMPNNRFLAERTGGTYSTLKVQPAELEDSGVYFCASSRAGPLDTQYFGPGTRLTVL.

This clonotype was seen a handful of times. The J gene is TRBJ1-4, the V gene TRBV6-2 or TRBV6-3; 7 bases align to TRBD1. Germline V lookup: CDR1 MNHEY, CDR2 SVGEGT. V lost 8 bases, J lost 7 bases, and 13 bases stayed unmatched. The CDR3 is made up of 15 amino acids. The CDR3 spells CASGEAGQLIEKLFF. The CDR3 coding sequence is TGTGCCAGCGGTGAGGCGGGACAGCTCATTGAAAAACTGTTTTTT.

The rearrangement uses TRBV5-1 and TRBJ2-5, with D possibly matching TRBD1 (6 bases). Germline CDR1 reads SGHRS; CDR2 reads YFSETQ. The ends were cut back, 4 bases at V and 2 bases at J, with 15 bases in the middle. The CDR3 contains 15 residues. CDR3 DNA: TGCGCCAGCAGCAGGTTAGACAGGATTCAAGAGACCCAGTACTTC. It yields the protein CASSRLDRIQETQYF. Using reference TRBV5-1 and TRBJ2-5 for the parts outside the CDR3, the full variable domain is KAGVTQTPRYLIKTRGQQVTLSCSPISGHRSVSWYQQTPGQGLQFLFEYFSETQRNKGNFPGRFSGRQFSNSRSEMNVSTLELGDSALYLCASSRLDRIQETQYFGPGTRLLVL.

This clonotype was observed many times. This chain's CDR3 is CSGLPGLAGGAYTQYF. The DNA for the CDR3 is TGCAGCGGGCTCCCGGGACTAGCGGGAGGAGCGTATACGCAGTATTTT. This chain links TRBV29-1 with TRBJ2-3, with 15 nucleotides matching TRBD2. From germline, CDR1 is SQVTM and CDR2 ANQGSEA. This CDR3 has 16 residues. The junction had 12 bases not matched to a gene; V was cut back by 7 bases and J by 7 bases.

The rearrangement uses TRBV18 and TRBJ2-5, with D maybe TRBD2 (5 bases). This CDR3 has 16 residues. Trimming stripped 2 bases from V and 4 bases from J, with 17 bases between. Germline V gene data show CDR1 as KGHSH and CDR2 as LQKENI. CDR3 nucleotide sequence: TGTGCCAGCTCACCAGGGATCGGGATGCGGGTAGAGACCCAGTACTTC. It yields the protein CASSPGIGMRVETQYF.

This clonotype appeared a few times. This rearrangement joins TRBV5-1 to TRBJ2-2, with 11 bases that match TRBD2. V dropped 5 bases and J dropped 7; count of bases not matched to a gene: 7. The CDR3 is made up of 15 amino acids. Germline-derived CDR1 and CDR2 are SGHRS and YFSETQ. The DNA of the CDR3 is TGCGCCAGCAGGCAACTAGCGGGAGACGGCGGGGAGCTGTTTTTT. Encoded protein: CASRQLAGDGGELFF. The entire variable domain, with the rest obtained from reference TRBV5-1 and TRBJ2-2, is as follows: KAGVTQTPRYLIKTRGQQVTLSCSPISGHRSVSWYQQTPGQGLQFLFEYFSETQRNKGNFPGRFSGRQFSNSRSEMNVSTLELGDSALYLCASRQLAGDGGELFFGEGSRLTVL.